Below, 10 T cell receptor beta chains from the same sample are listed, as sequenced in a study of T cells generated in artificial thymic organoids. TCRalpha and TCRbeta libraries were amplified separately by semi-nested PCR with TRAC or TRBC reverse primers. From the 5' RACE reads, TCRdb called clonotypes with MiXCR, one entry per CDR3 protein. In the table there are some 5,100 distinct CDR3 sequences, roughly 32% of which are singletons. Material for sequencing was naive CD8+ T cells from blood. The subset is: CD3+TCRalphabeta+CD8SP T cells; for blood, CD45RO-CCR7+ naive CD8+ T cells. The origin of the receptors is a human donor who gave cord blood stem cells for thymic organoid culture, a cardiac surgery patient who gave postnatal thymus, or a blood donor (not recorded which).

The chain employs TRBV4-3 and TRBJ1-2; D is perhaps TRBD1 (6 bases). The germline gives CDR1 LGHNA, CDR2 YSLEER. The CDR3 extends over 15 amino acids. Trimming removed 0 bases from V and 6 bases from J, with 14 bases in between. The CDR3 protein is CASSQDVGAQNGYTF. In DNA form, the CDR3 reads TGCGCCAGCAGCCAAGATGTGGGGGCGCAGAATGGCTACACCTTC.

This clonotype was observed a few times. This sequence joins TRBV30 and TRBJ2-7, with no clear D. Germline V gives CDR1 GTSNPN, CDR2 SVGIG (reference sequence). The CDR3 is 11 residues long. The V end was cut by 0 bases, the J end by 5 bases, with 5 bases between. The CDR3 sequence: CAWSVPHEQYF. In DNA form, the CDR3 reads TGTGCCTGGAGTGTACCCCACGAGCAGTACTTC.

There are a few counts of this clonotype. The chain has TRBV12-3 or TRBV12-4 and TRBJ1-4, with D unclear. Trimming removed 8 bases at V and 7 bases at J, with 23 bases between. The CDR3 extends over 16 amino acids. CDR3 DNA: TGTGCCAGCTCACCAGACCTCCGGGCAGATCGTGAAAAACTGTTTTTT. It yields the protein CASSPDLRADREKLFF.

This clonotype is medium-sized (0.01 to 0.1%) by share. The V gene is TRBV4-1, the J gene TRBJ2-7; D unresolved. This CDR3 is 11 amino acids long. Germline CDR1 reads MGHRA; CDR2 reads YSYEKL. V was pared by 1 base and J by 6 bases, with 4 bases between. CDR3 bases: TGCGCCAGCAGCCAAGGCGCCGAGCAGTACTTC. As protein: CASSQGAEQYF.

On this clonotype: Just one base apart from a much larger clone, this may be a read error. V and J are TRBV20-1 and TRBJ1-1; D is uncertain. Trimming removed 8 bases from V and 1 base from J, with 14 bases in between. CDR3 length: 13 residues. Germline-derived CDR1 and CDR2 are DFQATT and SNEGSKA (reference sequence). CDR3 in DNA: TGCAGTCCGTCGCGGGCCTGGAACACTGAAGCTTTCTTT. Translating gives CSPSRAWNTEAFF.

Remarks on this clonotype: A much more abundant neighbour one base away suggests this may be a read error. As the CDR3 is not closed by the conserved phenylalanine or tryptophan, this likely results from a read error. The chain couples TRBV4-1 to TRBJ2-7; 9 bases line up with TRBD2. CDR1 is MGHRA, CDR2 YSYEKL, per germline. CDR3 length: 15 residues. The J segment lost 0 bases and the V segment lost 2 bases, leaving 2 bases of the junction unmatched. The CDR3 coding sequence is TGCGCCAGCAGCCAATTGACTAGCGGCTCCTACGAGCAGTACTCC. This encodes CASSQLTSGSYEQYS.

V is TRBV27 and J is TRBJ1-2; a possible D gene is TRBD1 (5 bases). The CDR3 runs 13 residues. The germline V and J ends were trimmed by 3 bases and 2 bases, with 7 bases remaining between them. Germline V gene data show CDR1 as MNHEY and CDR2 as SMNVEV (reference sequence). DNA of the CDR3: TGTGCCAGCAGTTTTGCAGGGAACTATGGCTACACCTTC. It is translated as CASSFAGNYGYTF.

The V gene is TRBV11-2, the J gene TRBJ1-4, with D unresolved. The CDR3 spans 13 residues. Germline-derived CDR1 and CDR2 are SGHAT and FQNNGV. V was shortened by 5 bases and J by 6 bases, with 10 bases between the two germline ends. CDR3 in amino acids: CASSVGSDEKLFF. In DNA form, the CDR3 reads TGTGCCAGCAGCGTGGGGTCCGATGAAAAACTGTTTTTT.

This clonotype appeared a single time. This sequence joins TRBV10-3 and TRBJ2-1; the D gene is possibly TRBD2 (7 bases). There are 20 residues in the CDR3. Germline lookup yields CDR1 ENHRY and CDR2 SYGVKD. V was trimmed by 2 bases and J by 2 bases, leaving 25 bases between them. Here the CDR3 reads CAISEPPGEGVRWTYNEQFF. Here the CDR3 DNA reads TGTGCCATCAGTGAGCCCCCGGGGGAGGGGGTGAGGTGGACCTACAATGAGCAGTTCTTC.

By its share, this clonotype is medium-sized. The rearrangement links TRBV27 to TRBJ2-7; 8 positions agree with TRBD1. Germline V lookup: CDR1 MNHEY, CDR2 SMNVEV (reference sequence). The CDR3 sequence is 12 residues long. V lost 5 bases and J lost 9; bases outside the gene matches: 6. CDR3 DNA: TGTGCCAGCAGTAGAACACAGGGGGGGCAGTACTTC. Translation gives CASSRTQGGQYF.